Presented here are 18 T cell receptor beta chains from one specimen sequenced in a study of chemoradiotherapy in HPV16-positive cancers. The method was immunoSEQ multiplex PCR; TCRdb's version includes in-frame clones alone and lacks a portion of them. In the table there are several thousand clones, 83% of which are singletons. The material was tumor tissue, obtained from a patient who underwent chemoradiotherapy. Receptor source: a human donor with HPV-associated anogenital cancer.

The chain has TRBV11-2 and TRBJ1-3; D remains unclear. The CDR3 totals 15 residues. CDR1 and CDR2 (germline): SGHAT, FQNNGV. The V end was cut by 0 bases, the J end by 2 bases, with 8 bases between. CDR3 in amino acids: CASSLEAAAGNTIYF. DNA of the CDR3: TGTGCCAGCAGCTTAGAGGCGGCTGCTGGAAACACCATATATTTT.

The genes are TRBV9 and TRBJ1-1, with D possibly matching TRBD1 (5 bases). CDR1 and CDR2 (germline): SGDLS, YYNGEE. The CDR3 loop spans 16 amino acids. V was cut by 3 bases and J by 1 base, with 16 bases left in between. CDR3 loop: CASSGGVGGRNTEAFF. The CDR3 coding sequence is TGTGCCAGCAGCGGAGGGGTTGGAGGGAGGAACACTGAAGCTTTCTTT.

The chain couples TRBV16 to TRBJ2-2; perhaps D is TRBD1 or TRBD2 (5 bases each). The V gene's germline CDR1 is KGHSY and CDR2 FQNENV. CDR3 length: 15 amino acids. V shed 3 bases and J shed 0 bases, with 8 bases lying between them. The CDR3 protein is CASSQGTSNTGELFF. DNA of the CDR3: TGTGCCAGCAGCCAGGGGACGTCGAACACCGGGGAGCTGTTTTTT.

This clone was seen only a few times. This chain links TRBV7-2 with TRBJ1-6; 9 bases are shared with TRBD1. CDR1 SGHTA and CDR2 FQGNSA come from the germline V gene. With V trimmed by 6 bases and J by 9 bases, 9 bases remained unmatched. The CDR3 is 15 residues long. CDR3 bases: TGTGCCAGCAGGGCCCCCGGGACAGGGTTTTCACCCCTCCACTTT. Protein: CASRAPGTGFSPLHF.

This clone was observed once. The chain uses TRBV7-9 and TRBJ2-2, with TRBD2 as a possible D gene (5 bases). Germline CDR1 SEHNR, CDR2 FQNEAQ (reference sequence). Trimming left V 3 bases short and J 7 bases short, with 15 bases between. There are 15 residues in the CDR3. CDR3 nucleotides: TGTGCCAGCAGCTTCAGAGGGAGTGGCTTCGGGGAGCTGTTTTTT. This gives the protein CASSFRGSGFGELFF.

J is TRBJ1-4 and V is TRBV7-8; the D gene is possibly TRBD1 (5 bases). The germline V and J ends were trimmed by 0 bases and 10 bases, with 18 bases remaining between them. Per the germline V gene, CDR1 is SGHVS and CDR2 is FQNEAQ. The CDR3 has 16 residues. CDR3 region: CASSLALGQGGGKLFF. The CDR3, as DNA: TGTGCCAGCAGCTTAGCGTTGGGGCAGGGCGGTGGAAAACTGTTTTTT.

The chain links TRBV11-1 to TRBJ2-7; 7 nucleotides agree with TRBD2. With V trimmed by 5 bases and J by 3 bases, 4 bases remained unmatched. There are 13 residues in the CDR3. Per the germline V gene, CDR1 is SGHAT and CDR2 is FQDESV (reference sequence). CDR3 DNA: TGTGCCAGCAGCCGGGACTATCGCTACGAGCAGTACTTC. Translating gives CASSRDYRYEQYF.

The chain is built from TRBV6-1 and TRBJ2-1, with D maybe TRBD1 (5 bases). The CDR3 is 14 residues long. Germline CDR1 reads MNHNS; CDR2 reads SASEGT. Trimming cost V 3 bases and J 9 bases, with 15 bases left between them. In DNA, the CDR3 is TGTGCCAGCAGTGAGATCCAGGGTAGGGGTGAGCAGTTCTTC. It translates to CASSEIQGRGEQFF.

The chain is built from TRBV6-6 and TRBJ1-5, with D tentatively TRBD1 (5 bases). Germline V gene sequence: CDR1 MNHNY, CDR2 SVGAGI (reference sequence). V shed 7 bases and J shed 4 bases, with 17 bases lying between them. The CDR3 spans 15 residues. CDR3: CASTQGRQQNQPQHF. In DNA, the CDR3 is TGTGCCAGCACCCAGGGCCGACAGCAGAATCAGCCCCAGCATTTT.

This rearrangement joins TRBV6-5 to TRBJ2-3; weak D call: TRBD1 (5 bases). This CDR3 is built from 14 residues. Deletions cut 0 bases from V and 1 base from J, with 5 bases between. Germline V gives CDR1 MNHEY, CDR2 SVGAGI. As DNA, the CDR3 is TGTGCCAGCAGTTACTCAGGGGGCACAGATACGCAGTATTTT. It encodes CASSYSGGTDTQYF.

This clone is a singleton in its sample. V gene TRBV19 combines with J gene TRBJ2-7; no clear D. Germline lookup yields CDR1 LNHDA and CDR2 SQIVND (reference sequence). The V end lost 1 base, the J end lost 3 bases, and 7 bases lay between the germline ends. The CDR3 is 13 amino acids. CDR3 residues: CASSIALLYEQYF. The CDR3 DNA sequence: TGTGCCAGTAGTATAGCCCTCCTCTACGAGCAGTACTTC.

The rearrangement uses TRBV6-6 and TRBJ2-1; D gene uncertain. V dropped 6 bases and J dropped 5 bases, with 8 bases sitting between them. The CDR3 covers 12 residues. Germline V gene data show CDR1 as MNHNY and CDR2 as SVGAGI (reference sequence). The CDR3 protein is CASRNPNNEQFF. CDR3 sequence (DNA): TGTGCCAGCAGAAATCCAAACAATGAGCAGTTCTTC.

The rearrangement joins TRBV7-9 to TRBJ1-5; no clear D gene. With 4 bases removed from V and 2 bases from J, the gap between germline ends came to 18 bases. Germline V gives CDR1 SEHNR, CDR2 FQNEAQ (reference sequence). The CDR3 is made up of 17 amino acids. In nucleotides, the CDR3 is TGTGCCAGCAGCTCCGGGTCGGGGATTCGGGGCAATCAGCCCCAGCATTTT. Translated: CASSSGSGIRGNQPQHF.

The J gene is TRBJ1-2, the V gene TRBV4-1; D possibly corresponds to TRBD1 (5 bases). The CDR3 extends over 18 amino acids. Trimming cost V 1 base and J 1 base, with 19 bases left between them. CDR1 is MGHRA, CDR2 YSYEKL, per germline. Here the CDR3 reads CASSQGRGSAGLNYGYTF. The CDR3 DNA follows: TGCGCCAGCAGCCAAGGGAGGGGCAGCGCCGGACTTAACTATGGCTACACCTTC.

The chain combines TRBV19 with TRBJ1-4; no clear D. Looked up from germline, CDR1 is LNHDA and CDR2 is SQIVND (reference sequence). The CDR3 consists of 15 residues. V was clipped by 7 bases and J by 7 bases, with 19 bases between them. CDR3 nucleotide sequence: TGTGCCAGTATGGATGGAGGGAGTGGCAGTGAAAAACTGTTTTTT. This codes for CASMDGGSGSEKLFF.

V usage is TRBV4-2 and J usage is TRBJ2-7; D may be TRBD1 or TRBD2 (6 bases each). Germline CDR1 reads LGHNA; CDR2 reads YNFKEQ. Trimming removed 0 bases from V and 3 bases from J, with 15 bases in between. CDR3 length: 16 amino acids. The CDR3 sequence is CASSQDAGGGGYEQYF. The CDR3 bases are TGTGCCAGCAGCCAAGATGCCGGAGGGGGAGGCTACGAGCAGTACTTC.

The chain carries TRBV27 and TRBJ1-2; D is uncertain. Germline V gene lookup returns CDR1 MNHEY and CDR2 SMNVEV (reference sequence). The CDR3 is 14 amino acids. The V end lost 2 bases, the J end lost 4 bases, and 11 bases lay between the germline ends. CDR3 protein: CASSLGETGYGYTF. In nucleotides, the CDR3 is TGTGCCAGCAGTTTAGGGGAAACGGGCTATGGCTACACCTTC.

V usage is TRBV4-3 and J usage is TRBJ1-1; D not resolved. Germline V lookup: CDR1 LGHNA, CDR2 YSLEER. Between the trimmed V and J ends, which lost 0 bases and 0 bases, there was a span of 2 bases. The CDR3 is 13 residues long. In nucleotides, the CDR3 is TGCGCCAGCAGCCAAGACCTGAACACTGAAGCTTTCTTT. Translating gives CASSQDLNTEAFF.